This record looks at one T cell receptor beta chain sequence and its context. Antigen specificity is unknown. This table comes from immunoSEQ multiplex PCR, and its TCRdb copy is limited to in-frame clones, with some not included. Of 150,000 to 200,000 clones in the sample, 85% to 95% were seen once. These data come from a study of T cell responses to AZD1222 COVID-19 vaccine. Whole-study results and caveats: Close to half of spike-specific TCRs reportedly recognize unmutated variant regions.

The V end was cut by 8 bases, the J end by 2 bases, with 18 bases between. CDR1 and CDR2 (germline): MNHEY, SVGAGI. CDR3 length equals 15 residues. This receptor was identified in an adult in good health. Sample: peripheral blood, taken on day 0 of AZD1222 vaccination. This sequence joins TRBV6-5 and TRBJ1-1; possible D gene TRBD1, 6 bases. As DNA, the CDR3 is TGTGCCAGCGGAGGGGGGGGGACTTCTAACACTGAAGCTTTCTTT. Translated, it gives CASGGGGTSNTEAFF.